Following are 30 T cell receptor beta chains from one sample sequenced in a study of T-cell reconstitution after alpha-beta-depleted transplantation in children. Researchers prepared the TCRbeta library using unique molecular identifiers, the study reports. TCRdb reanalysed the PCR reads using MiXCR and keeps one entry per CDR3 protein. The table includes around 500,000 distinct CDR3 sequences, 20% to 25% detected once. Sequenced here: PBMCs, mostly from graft donor cells, sampled 360 days after TCRalphabeta/CD19-depleted stem cell transplant. These receptors all stem from a boy under two years old who had a stem cell transplant for acute myeloid leukemia, so the T cells may come from the graft donor.

The chain employs TRBV3-1 and TRBJ2-5, with D maybe TRBD2 (6 bases). The germline V gene has CDR1 LGHDT and CDR2 YNNKEL (reference sequence). The CDR3 has 15 amino acids. V gave up 1 base and J gave up 6 bases, with 15 bases separating them. The chain's CDR3 is CASSQVETSGQTQYF. In nucleotides, the CDR3 is TGTGCCAGCAGCCAAGTTGAGACTAGTGGTCAGACCCAGTACTTC.

There are a few counts of this clonotype. The rearrangement links TRBV3-1 to TRBJ1-1; D perhaps matches TRBD1 (5 bases). The CDR3 runs 13 residues. The ends were cut back, 5 bases at V and 4 bases at J, with 11 bases in the middle. Germline-derived CDR1 and CDR2 are LGHDT and YNNKEL (reference sequence). CDR3 amino acids: CASSFRAATEAFF. CDR3 in DNA: TGTGCCAGCAGCTTCAGGGCGGCCACTGAAGCTTTCTTT.

This clonotype was detected a few times. The chain employs TRBV4-2 and TRBJ2-5; the D is unclear. The germline gives CDR1 LGHNA, CDR2 YNFKEQ. CDR3 length: 13 residues. The V and J ends lost 1 base and 5 bases respectively, with 8 bases between them. The CDR3 DNA reads as TGTGCCAGCAGCCAAGGGGATGGGGAGACCCAGTACTTC. It specifies CASSQGDGETQYF.

This clonotype turned up a few times. This chain links TRBV6-2 or TRBV6-3 with TRBJ1-1, with unresolved D. V shed 2 bases and J shed 8 bases, with 21 bases lying between them. The CDR3 loop spans 16 amino acids. Germline V gene sequence: CDR1 MNHEY, CDR2 SVGEGT. In DNA, the CDR3 is TGTGCCAGCAGTTACGGACCCGGGTTCCTCCTCACAGAAGCTTTCTTT. Its translation is CASSYGPGFLLTEAFF.

This clonotype has ten or more counts. V usage is TRBV6-5 and J usage is TRBJ2-2; TRBD1 is a possible D gene (6 bases). Trimming removed 7 bases from V and 8 bases from J, with 17 bases in between. Germline loops: CDR1 MNHEY, CDR2 SVGAGI. There are 14 residues in the CDR3. The CDR3 region has the DNA TGTGCCAGCACCCTTTTCCAGGGACAAGGGGAGCTGTTTTTT. Its protein product is CASTLFQGQGELFF.

This clonotype has a handful of counts. The chain couples TRBV9 to TRBJ2-2; D possibly corresponds to TRBD1 (6 bases). Germline-derived CDR1 and CDR2 are SGDLS and YYNGEE. Trimming left V 3 bases short and J 0 bases short, with 12 bases between. The CDR3 has 16 residues. The chain's CDR3 is CASSARTDPNTGELFF. In nucleotides, the CDR3 is TGTGCCAGCAGCGCGCGGACAGATCCGAACACCGGGGAGCTGTTTTTT. The full variable domain, with the rest looked up from reference TRBV9 and TRBJ2-2, is DSGVTQTPKHLITATGQRVTLRCSPRSGDLSVYWYQQSLDQGLQFLIQYYNGEERAKGNILERFSAQQFPDLHSELNLSSLELGDSALYFCASSARTDPNTGELFFGEGSRLTVL.

The chain couples TRBV4-2 to TRBJ2-1; possible D gene TRBD1, 6 bases. CDR3 length: 16 residues. CDR1 is LGHNA and CDR2 is YNFKEQ in the germline V gene. Trimming pared 0 bases from V and 10 bases from J, leaving 19 bases between. Written as DNA, the CDR3 is TGTGCCAGCAGCCAAGATGAAAGGGGGACCCTCAGGGAGCAGTTCTTC. Amino acids: CASSQDERGTLREQFF.

This clonotype has at least ten counts. V gene TRBV5-1 combines with J gene TRBJ2-1, with D possibly TRBD1 on 5 matching bases. Germline V gives CDR1 SGHRS, CDR2 YFSETQ. V was clipped by 6 bases and J by 6 bases, with 10 bases between them. This CDR3 is 12 amino acids long. The CDR3: CASKSGFNEQFF. CDR3 DNA: TGCGCCAGCAAATCAGGGTTCAATGAGCAGTTCTTC.

This chain joins TRBV4-3 and TRBJ2-7; unclear D gene. With 0 bases removed from V and 7 bases from J, the gap between germline ends came to 16 bases. Per the germline V gene, CDR1 is LGHNA and CDR2 is YSLEER. This CDR3 region has 15 residues. CDR3 in amino acids: CASSQDHGWSGEQYF. Here the CDR3 DNA reads TGCGCCAGCAGCCAAGATCACGGATGGTCGGGTGAGCAGTACTTC.

This clonotype was counted ten times or more. The chain's CDR3 is CSAHLRGPDTQYF. The DNA for the CDR3 is TGCAGTGCCCATTTAAGGGGTCCAGATACGCAGTATTTT. The chain is built from TRBV20-1 and TRBJ2-3, with D perhaps TRBD1 (5 bases). Germline-derived CDR1 and CDR2 are DFQATT and SNEGSKA (reference sequence). The V and J ends lost 6 bases and 4 bases respectively, with 14 bases between them. The CDR3 contains 13 residues.

This CDR3 is CASSLGAPGSGNTIYF. CDR3 bases: TGCGCCAGCAGCCTCGGGGCACCAGGGTCTGGAAACACCATATATTTT. The rearrangement links TRBV5-1 to TRBJ1-3; D is perhaps TRBD1 (5 bases). CDR1 SGHRS and CDR2 YFSETQ come from the germline V gene. The CDR3 is 16 amino acids. Trimming took 4 bases from V and 1 from J, leaving 15 bases between them.

This clonotype has at least ten counts. The chain has TRBV4-3 and TRBJ2-4, with 13 bases matching TRBD2. V gave up 4 bases and J gave up 6 bases; unmatched junction bases: 12. Germline V gives CDR1 LGHNA, CDR2 YSLEER. This CDR3 region has 18 residues. The CDR3 DNA follows: TGCGCCAGCAGCCGGGACACTAGCGGGGGGGCCAGGAGAAACATTCAGTACTTC. It specifies CASSRDTSGGARRNIQYF.

The chain couples TRBV6-5 to TRBJ2-3; 9 bases match TRBD1. The V gene's germline CDR1 is MNHEY and CDR2 SVGAGI. With V trimmed by 2 bases and J by 3 bases, 12 bases remained unmatched. There are 18 residues in the CDR3. DNA of the CDR3: TGTGCCAGCAGTTACCATCCCACAGGGGGCGGATGGACAGATACGCAGTATTTT. Encoded protein: CASSYHPTGGGWTDTQYF.

This clonotype was seen at least ten times. The chain employs TRBV7-9 and TRBJ2-7, with D tentatively TRBD2 (6 bases). Between the trimmed V and J ends, which lost 3 bases and 1 base, there was a span of 10 bases. CDR1 SEHNR and CDR2 FQNEAQ come from the germline V gene (reference sequence). This CDR3 is built from 14 residues. CDR3 residues: CASSLGRSSYEQYF. Here the CDR3 DNA reads TGTGCCAGCAGCTTGGGGAGGAGTTCCTACGAGCAGTACTTC.

There are a few counts of this clonotype. J is TRBJ2-2 and V is TRBV7-6; D unresolved. CDR1 and CDR2 (germline): SGHVS, FNYEAQ. The CDR3 spans 16 residues. V lost 1 base to trimming and J lost 0 bases, with 9 bases between them. The CDR3 DNA is TGTGCCAGCAGCTTAGGACAACTCGCGAACACCGGGGAGCTGTTTTTT. This sequence encodes CASSLGQLANTGELFF.

This clonotype was detected a few times. V and J are TRBV20-1 and TRBJ2-7; 7 bases match TRBD1. J gave up 3 bases and V 4 bases, and 12 bases lay outside the gene matches. The CDR3 extends over 15 amino acids. Germline lookup yields CDR1 DFQATT and CDR2 SNEGSKA (reference sequence). CDR3 sequence reads: CSAMSGTDVRYEQYV. The CDR3 DNA reads as TGCAGTGCTATGTCCGGGACAGATGTTCGCTACGAGCAGTACGTC.

Notes on this clonotype: Germline and junction disagree at one end, which may indicate a read error. Here the CDR3 reads CASSYYYLDSNQVLLLRTF. The CDR3 nucleotides are TGTGCCAGCAGTTACTATTACCTCGACAGTAATCAGGTACTTCTGCTTCGTACCTTT. The chain couples TRBV6-5 to TRBJ1-1, with a possible D match to TRBD1 (5 bases). Germline V lookup: CDR1 MNHEY, CDR2 SVGAGI. The CDR3 totals 19 residues.

The table lists this clonotype with a few counts. The J gene is TRBJ2-5, the V gene TRBV29-1, with 9 nucleotides matching TRBD2. Germline loops: CDR1 SQVTM, CDR2 ANQGSEA. CDR3 length: 14 amino acids. V lost 4 bases and J lost 3; bases outside the gene matches: 6. The CDR3: CSVVDSGGEETQYF. DNA of the CDR3: TGCAGCGTTGTTGATAGCGGGGGAGAAGAGACCCAGTACTTC.

V usage is TRBV7-9 and J usage is TRBJ2-3; D unresolved. The V and J ends lost 1 base and 2 bases respectively, with 7 bases between them. The CDR3 extends over 14 amino acids. Per germline, CDR1 SEHNR and CDR2 FQNEAQ (reference sequence). CDR3 DNA sequence: TGTGCCAGCAGCTTAGGCTATACCACAGATACGCAGTATTTT. The encoded protein is CASSLGYTTDTQYF.

V usage is TRBV29-1 and J usage is TRBJ2-7; D is possibly TRBD2 (6 bases). CDR1 is SQVTM and CDR2 is ANQGSEA in the germline V gene. The CDR3 consists of 16 residues. Between the trimmed V and J ends, which lost 8 bases and 0 bases, there was a span of 23 bases. CDR3 amino acids: CSPQRRDSFSSYEQYV. The CDR3 DNA follows: TGCAGCCCCCAACGGAGGGATAGTTTTAGCTCCTACGAGCAGTACGTC.

This clonotype appeared many times. The chain carries TRBV20-1 and TRBJ2-3, with D possibly being TRBD2 (5 bases). V lost 1 base, J lost 0 bases, and 8 bases lay in between. CDR3 length equals 14 residues. Germline assignment: CDR1 DFQATT and CDR2 SNEGSKA (reference sequence). This chain's CDR3 is CSARGTSSTDTQYF. CDR3 DNA sequence: TGCAGTGCTAGAGGGACTTCTAGCACAGATACGCAGTATTTT.

There are many counts of this clonotype. J is TRBJ2-5 and V is TRBV28; D may be TRBD2 (6 bases). The V gene's germline CDR1 is MDHEN and CDR2 SYDVKM. V dropped 5 bases and J dropped 0 bases, with 16 bases sitting between them. This CDR3 spans 16 amino acids. This CDR3 is CASSTHRTNYQETQYF. The CDR3 nucleotides are TGTGCCAGCAGTACACATAGGACTAACTACCAAGAGACCCAGTACTTC.

There are many counts of this clonotype. The chain couples TRBV10-3 to TRBJ2-1; TRBD2 is a possible D gene (6 bases). The CDR3 loop spans 11 amino acids. Germline-derived CDR1 and CDR2 are ENHRY and SYGVKD. The ends were cut back, 8 bases at V and 9 bases at J, with 11 bases in the middle. The CDR3 nucleotides read TGTGCCATCGGGGGGTTGGGTGAGCAGTTCTTC. Protein: CAIGGLGEQFF.

This chain links TRBV5-1 with TRBJ2-1; 7 bases map to TRBD1. Looked up from germline, CDR1 is SGHRS and CDR2 is YFSETQ. The CDR3 has 15 residues. V lost 4 bases and J lost 2; bases outside the gene matches: 6. CDR3 sequence reads: CASSLRTGTYNEQFF. The CDR3 coding sequence is TGCGCCAGCAGCCTCCGGACAGGCACCTACAATGAGCAGTTCTTC.

This clonotype appeared a few times. V is TRBV7-2 and J is TRBJ2-3, with no clear D. Trimming cost V 5 bases and J 4 bases, with 7 bases left between them. The CDR3 is 12 residues long. Germline assignment: CDR1 SGHTA and CDR2 FQGNSA. CDR3 amino acids: CASSPLPDTQYF. The CDR3 region has the DNA TGTGCCAGCAGCCCACTGCCAGATACGCAGTATTTT.

This clonotype was observed many times. The chain has TRBV12-3 or TRBV12-4 and TRBJ2-1; D ambiguous. Trimming left V 9 bases short and J 3 bases short, with 12 bases between. The CDR3 runs 13 residues. As DNA, the CDR3 is TGTGCCAGTTTTGGGCCCGACTACAATGAGCAGTTCTTC. It translates to CASFGPDYNEQFF.

The rearrangement uses TRBV7-2 and TRBJ2-3; 9 bases agree with TRBD2. The CDR3 extends over 19 amino acids. The germline gives CDR1 SGHTA, CDR2 FQGNSA. After removal of 0 bases from V and 5 bases from J, the junction contained 15 bases not matched to a gene. The CDR3 region is CASSLAWGYKRGAGDTQYF. CDR3 DNA: TGTGCCAGCAGCTTAGCGTGGGGCTATAAGCGGGGGGCTGGAGATACGCAGTATTTT.

V is TRBV15 and J is TRBJ1-1; D remains unclear. Trimming took 0 bases from V and 11 from J, leaving 16 bases between them. The CDR3 has 14 residues. Germline CDR1 is LNHNV and CDR2 is YYDKDF (reference sequence). The CDR3 reads CATSRDWVLDRAFF. The CDR3 DNA sequence: TGTGCCACCAGCAGAGATTGGGTACTGGATCGGGCTTTCTTT.

At least ten counts were recorded for this clonotype. V and J are TRBV20-1 and TRBJ1-5; TRBD1 might be the D (6 bases). CDR3 length: 13 residues. Trimming removed 0 bases from V and 7 bases from J, with 10 bases in between. Germline V gene lookup returns CDR1 DFQATT and CDR2 SNEGSKA (reference sequence). The CDR3 reads CSARDRGGQPQHF. CDR3 DNA sequence: TGCAGTGCTAGAGATCGAGGGGGACAGCCCCAGCATTTT.

This clonotype has at least ten counts. This chain links TRBV5-5 with TRBJ2-3; the match to TRBD1 covers 7 bases. V shed 9 bases and J 0 bases; nucleotides not matched to a gene: 10. The CDR3 covers 15 residues. The germline V gene has CDR1 SGHKS and CDR2 YYEKEE (reference sequence). The CDR3 region is CATGADRASTDTQYF. Here the CDR3 DNA reads TGTGCCACCGGTGCTGACAGGGCCAGCACAGATACGCAGTATTTT.